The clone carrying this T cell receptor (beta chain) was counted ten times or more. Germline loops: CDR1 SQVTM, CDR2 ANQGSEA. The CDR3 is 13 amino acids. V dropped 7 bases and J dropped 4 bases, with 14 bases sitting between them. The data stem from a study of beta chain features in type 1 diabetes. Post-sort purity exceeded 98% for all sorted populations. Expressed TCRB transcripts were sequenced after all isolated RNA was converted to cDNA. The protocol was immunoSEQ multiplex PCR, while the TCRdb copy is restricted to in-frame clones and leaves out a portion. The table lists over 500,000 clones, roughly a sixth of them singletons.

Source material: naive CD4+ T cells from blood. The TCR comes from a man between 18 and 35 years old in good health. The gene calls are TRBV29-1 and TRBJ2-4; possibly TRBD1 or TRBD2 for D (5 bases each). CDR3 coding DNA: TGCAGCGCTGGTGGGGACGGAAAAAACATTCAGTACTTC. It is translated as CSAGGDGKNIQYF.